The sequence of this TCR beta chain was determined in a study of T cells in Graves' hyperthyroidism and ophthalmopathy. Enrolled ophthalmopathy patients presented with a Clinical Activity Score of at least 3, a NOSPECS grade of at least 4, and disease duration under 3 months. Amplified TCR beta CDR3 regions came from RNA transcripts. Researchers ran a first-round RT-PCR on the TCR CDR3 using the HTBI primer set. Each CDR3 protein gets one entry after TCRdb re-called the multiplex PCR reads with MiXCR. The sample carries about half a million distinct CDR3 sequences, 22% recorded once. This CDR3 has 15 residues. Germline V gene sequence: CDR1 LGHDT, CDR2 YNNKEL (reference sequence). The V and J ends lost 4 bases and 7 bases, in that order; junction bases with no gene match: 8.

The receptor was derived from a woman in her 70s with Graves' ophthalmopathy. V usage is TRBV3-1 and J usage is TRBJ1-4; 8 nucleotides agree with TRBD1. The sequenced sample consisted of blood. CDR3 coding DNA: TGTGCCAGCAGCCGGTTGCAGGGGGCAGGTGAAAAACTGTTTTTT. Residues: CASSRLQGAGEKLFF.